The 14 T cell receptor beta chains below were found in one sample sequenced in a study of blood T cell repertoires in COVID-19. Using immunoSEQ multiplex PCR, the repertoire was profiled, and TCRdb retains in-frame clones only, with some absent. The sample lists about 120,000 clones; less than 80% were seen once. The specimen sequenced was peripheral blood. Receptors were obtained from a man aged 45-65 years with acute or convalescent COVID-19.

The CDR3 sequence: CASSESDLGPSTDTQYF. The CDR3 region has the DNA TGCGCCAGCAGTGAGTCTGATCTAGGTCCTAGCACAGATACGCAGTATTTT. This chain uses TRBV10-2 with TRBJ2-3; D is undetermined. The CDR3 spans 17 residues. The V end lost 0 bases, the J end lost 0 bases, and 13 bases lay between the germline ends. Germline V gene lookup returns CDR1 WSHSY and CDR2 SAAADI.

This clone showed up just a few times. The chain carries TRBV3-1 (or the pseudogene TRBV3-2) and TRBJ2-7; TRBD2 matches 7 bases. Germline loops: CDR1 LGHDT, CDR2 YNNKEL (reference sequence). CDR3 size: 16 residues. Trimming cost V 4 bases and J 1 base; bases outside gene matches: 10. CDR3 protein: CASSPPLGEGSYEQYF. The DNA for the CDR3 is TGTGCCAGCAGCCCGCCCTTGGGGGAGGGATCCTACGAGCAGTACTTC.

The chain combines TRBV4-1 with TRBJ2-5; 9 bases fit TRBD2. Germline trimming cut 0 bases from V and 4 bases from J; bases unmatched to any gene: 24. In germline, CDR1 is MGHRA, CDR2 YSYEKL. The CDR3 consists of 22 residues. The CDR3 region is CASSQDPITTPFRGRGRETQYF. The CDR3, as DNA: TGCGCCAGCAGCCAAGATCCGATTACCACCCCATTTCGCGGGAGGGGGAGAGAGACCCAGTACTTC.

A single count supports this clone. The rearrangement joins TRBV11-2 to TRBJ1-1; tentatively, D is TRBD1 (5 bases). Trimming took 4 bases from V and 7 from J, leaving 16 bases between them. Germline CDR1 SGHAT, CDR2 FQNNGV. This CDR3 is built from 14 residues. For the CDR3, the DNA is TGTGCCAGCAGCTCGTTGCCGGGGGTGGATGAAGCTTTCTTT. It encodes CASSSLPGVDEAFF.

V usage is TRBV5-5 and J usage is TRBJ1-1, with no clear D. The CDR3 contains 15 residues. CDR1 and CDR2 from the germline V gene are SGHKS and YYEKEE (reference sequence). V gave up 2 bases and J gave up 0 bases, with 11 bases separating them. The DNA for the CDR3 is TGTGCCAGCAGCTTATGGGCCAGGATGAACACTGAAGCTTTCTTT. Protein: CASSLWARMNTEAFF. Complete variable domain (other parts from reference TRBV5-5 and TRBJ1-1): DAGVTQSPTHLIKTRGQQVTLRCSPISGHKSVSWYQQVLGQGPQFIFQYYEKEERGRGNFPDRFSARQFPNYSSELNVNALLLGDSALYLCASSLWARMNTEAFFGQGTRLTVV.

The V gene is TRBV27, the J gene TRBJ2-7; D possibly corresponds to TRBD2 (8 bases). V was trimmed by 3 bases and J by 7 bases, leaving 19 bases between them. CDR3 length equals 15 residues. Germline assignment: CDR1 MNHEY and CDR2 SMNVEV (reference sequence). The CDR3 nucleotides are TGTGCCAGCAGTTTTGGGACTAGGGGGCACGGGGAGCAGTACTTC. Translation gives CASSFGTRGHGEQYF.

The chain recombines TRBV4-1 with TRBJ1-5; 10 bases line up with TRBD1. Germline CDR1 MGHRA, CDR2 YSYEKL. The CDR3 spans 15 residues. V gave up 6 bases and J gave up 1 base; unmatched junction bases: 3. CDR3 in DNA: TGCGCCAGCAGTCGGGACAGGGGAAGCAATCAGCCCCAGCATTTT. Translation gives CASSRDRGSNQPQHF.

The rearrangement uses TRBV5-6 and TRBJ2-1; D is perhaps TRBD1 (5 bases). V lost 0 bases and J lost 3, with 10 bases in between. Germline-derived CDR1 and CDR2 are SGHDT and YYEEEE. This CDR3 has 15 residues. The DNA for the CDR3 is TGTGCCAGCAGCTTGGGAGGACACCTCTACAATGAGCAGTTCTTC. It codes for CASSLGGHLYNEQFF.

The rearrangement uses TRBV24-1 and TRBJ1-2; TRBD1 matches 7 bases. The CDR3 length is 14 residues. Trimming cost V 10 bases and J 1 base; bases outside gene matches: 8. Germline CDR1 KGHDR, CDR2 SFDVKD. The CDR3 loop is CATPSDRNNYGYTF. The CDR3 DNA reads as TGTGCCACTCCTTCGGACAGGAATAACTATGGCTACACCTTC.

The rearrangement joins TRBV1 to TRBJ2-7; the table's D call TRBD2 went unverified against the DNA. TRBV1 is noted as a pseudogene. There are 17 residues in the CDR3. CDR3 in amino acids: CTSSQGKLGVTSYEQYF. The CDR3 nucleotides read TGCACCAGCAGCCAAGGCAAGCTCGGGGTCACCTCCTACGAGCAGTACTTC.

The chain recombines TRBV19 with TRBJ1-1; possibly TRBD1 for D (6 bases). V dropped 4 bases and J dropped 3 bases, with 9 bases sitting between them. CDR1 and CDR2 from the germline V gene are LNHDA and SQIVND (reference sequence). The length of the CDR3 is 13 residues. CDR3 DNA sequence: TGTGCCAGTAGTAGGGGGCGCGACACTGAAGCTTTCTTT. This gives the protein CASSRGRDTEAFF.

Only a few counts were recorded for this clone. In DNA form, the CDR3 reads TGTGCCAGCAGCCAAGAACTATCCACCTACAATGAGCAGTTCTTC. This sequence encodes CASSQELSTYNEQFF. The V and J genes are TRBV3-1 (or the pseudogene TRBV3-2) and TRBJ2-1; D not certain. Trimming cost V 0 bases and J 2 bases, with 8 bases left between them. Germline assignment: CDR1 LGHDT and CDR2 YNNKEL (reference sequence). This CDR3 is built from 15 residues.

The rearrangement links TRBV5-1 to TRBJ2-2, with D possibly being TRBD2 (5 bases). Trimming removed 5 bases from V and 5 bases from J, with 10 bases in between. Germline assignment: CDR1 SGHRS and CDR2 YFSETQ. This CDR3 is built from 13 residues. The CDR3, as DNA: TGCGCCAGCAGGGAGGAGAGGACCGGGGAGCTGTTTTTT. It specifies CASREERTGELFF.

This clone came up many times. The chain has TRBV6-5 and TRBJ1-3, with D unresolved. CDR3 size: 15 residues. Germline lookup yields CDR1 MNHEY and CDR2 SVGAGI. V lost 6 bases to trimming and J lost 0 bases, with 12 bases between them. CDR3 DNA sequence: TGTGCCAGCAGCCAAGACACTTTCTCTGGAAACACCATATATTTT. This gives the protein CASSQDTFSGNTIYF.